This T cell receptor beta chain appears in the sequencing data of a study of identical twins. CDR3 length equals 15 residues. Trimming stripped 0 bases from V and 1 base from J, with 9 bases between. In germline, CDR1 is SGHRS, CDR2 YFSETQ. Template switching introduced a universal primer site, and the cDNA bore unique molecular identifiers. MiXCR, run by TCRdb on the 5' RACE reads, gives a single entry per CDR3 protein. In the table there are around 490,000 distinct CDR3 sequences, around 22% of which are singletons. This clonotype appeared a few times. Its antigen remains unidentified. Study results and limitations: Analyses based on zero insertions could be partly confounded by invariant MAIT and iNKT cells. Modelling approaches yielded underestimates of out-of-frame TCR alpha sharing between monozygotic twins.

Everyone who donated was a healthy Caucasian. The same data also went into a second study, on yellow fever vaccine responses in identical twins.

Sequenced input: CD4+ T cells sorted from blood. The rearrangement joins TRBV5-1 to TRBJ2-3; D tentatively fits TRBD1 or TRBD2 (5 bases each). This clonotype was obtained from a woman between 18 and 29 years old in good health. CDR3 protein: CASSLVGTRTDTQYF. DNA for the CDR3: TGCGCCAGCAGCTTGGTGGGGACGCGCACAGATACGCAGTATTTT.